This T cell receptor (beta chain) appears in the sequencing data of a study of cytomegalovirus exposure and HLA in healthy donors. Both 60 Vbeta primers and 13 Jbeta primers went into the PCR. TCRdb's table, derived via immunoSEQ multiplex PCR, lists solely in-frame clones and lacks some. The table records tens of thousands of clones, approximately 90% of them present only once. This CDR3 is 15 amino acids long. CDR1 and CDR2 from the germline V gene are SGHKS and YYEKEE (reference sequence). The J segment lost 4 bases and the V segment lost 0 bases, leaving 2 bases of the junction unmatched. This clonotype was obtained from a woman aged 40 to 50 in good health and CMV-seropositive. Sample: PBMCs. The chain recombines TRBV5-5 with TRBJ2-1; 9 nucleotides match TRBD2. The DNA for the CDR3 is TGTGCCAGCAGCTTGGGCGGGGGGGGATACAATGAGCAGTTCTTC. It specifies CASSLGGGGYNEQFF.